The 26 T cell receptor beta chains below come from one sample, sequenced in a study of graft-versus-host responses after intestinal transplantation. The antigens of these receptors remain unknown. Sequenced by immunoSEQ multiplex PCR; TCRdb stores in-frame clones only, minus some. The table has over 100,000 clones, about 95% seen once. The sequencing used unstimulated CD8+ T cells sorted from spleen or lymph node cells, collected before intestinal transplant. All receptors come from a human donor who received an intestinal transplant.

V usage is TRBV4-3 and J usage is TRBJ2-1, with TRBD2 as a possible D gene (6 bases). Germline-derived CDR1 and CDR2 are LGHNA and YSLEER. Trimming shortened V by 0 bases and J by 8 bases, and 14 bases separated the two germline ends. This CDR3 spans 15 amino acids. The CDR3 bases are TGCGCCAGCAGCCAAGACTGGGGACTTCGAGATGAGCAGTTCTTC. Translated: CASSQDWGLRDEQFF.

The rearrangement uses TRBV2 and TRBJ2-7, with 9 bases lining up with TRBD1. This CDR3 spans 16 amino acids. The V segment lost 6 bases and the J segment 1 base; nucleotides outside the gene matches: 10. Germline loops: CDR1 SNHLY, CDR2 FYNNEI. Here the CDR3 reads CASRDFTGGLSYEQYF. CDR3 nucleotide sequence: TGTGCCAGCAGGGACTTCACAGGGGGCTTGTCCTACGAGCAGTACTTC.

The rearrangement links TRBV4-2 to TRBJ2-7, with TRBD1 identical over 8 bases. Germline V gene lookup returns CDR1 LGHNA and CDR2 YNFKEQ. With 4 bases clipped from V and 3 bases from J, the junction kept 5 bases outside the gene matches. The CDR3 length is 14 residues. The CDR3 nucleotides are TGTGCCAGCAGCCCCAGTGACAGGGGCTACGAGCAGTACTTC. It translates to CASSPSDRGYEQYF.

This clone was observed once. The J gene is TRBJ1-1, the V gene TRBV6-5; TRBD1 matches 7 bases. Germline loops: CDR1 MNHEY, CDR2 SVGAGI. V lost 4 bases, J lost 0 bases, and 2 bases stayed unmatched. The CDR3 length is 14 residues. CDR3 DNA: TGTGCCAGCAGTTCGGACAGGTTGAACACTGAAGCTTTCTTT. The encoded protein is CASSSDRLNTEAFF.

The chain carries TRBV12-2 and TRBJ1-6. TRBV12-2 is recorded as a pseudogene. The CDR3 runs to 17 residues. The CDR3 is CASRKARWTAGNSPLHF. For the CDR3, the DNA is TGTGCAAGTCGGAAAGCGCGGTGGACGGCGGGCAATTCACCCCTCCACTTT.

V is TRBV14 and J is TRBJ1-1; no definite D call. CDR3 length: 15 amino acids. Deletions cut 4 bases from V and 0 bases from J, with 12 bases between. Germline values: CDR1 SGHDN, CDR2 FVKESK. This CDR3 is CASSPIPRLNTEAFF. The CDR3 DNA is TGTGCCAGCAGCCCCATCCCCAGATTGAACACTGAAGCTTTCTTT.

The rearrangement links TRBV6-5 to TRBJ1-2, with 9 bases fitting TRBD1. The V and J ends lost 7 bases and 4 bases, in that order; junction bases with no gene match: 10. CDR3 length equals 15 residues. The germline CDR1 and CDR2 sequences are MNHEY and SVGAGI. CDR3 protein: CASTPTGGGVYGYTF. Written as DNA, the CDR3 is TGTGCCAGCACCCCAACAGGGGGCGGCGTCTATGGCTACACCTTC.

V gene TRBV9 combines with J gene TRBJ1-3, with TRBD1 as a possible D gene (6 bases). The CDR3 runs to 14 residues. V was shortened by 3 bases and J by 4 bases, with 11 bases between the two germline ends. The germline V gene has CDR1 SGDLS and CDR2 YYNGEE. The CDR3 bases are TGTGCCAGCAGCGAGGACAGCTCGGGAAACACCATATATTTT. Translation: CASSEDSSGNTIYF.

The genes are TRBV11-2 and TRBJ2-5, with D perhaps TRBD1 (5 bases). In germline, CDR1 is SGHAT, CDR2 FQNNGV. This CDR3 has 15 amino acids. V dropped 5 bases and J dropped 2 bases, with 15 bases sitting between them. The CDR3 protein is CASSNILQDQETQYF. Here the CDR3 DNA reads TGTGCCAGCAGCAATATACTACAGGATCAAGAGACCCAGTACTTC.

The chain carries TRBV5-8 and TRBJ2-5, with 8 nucleotides matching TRBD1. The J call may not be correct, given that the DNA end is closer to TRBJ2-7. Germline CDR1 and CDR2: SGHTS and YDEGEE. The CDR3 sequence is 13 residues long. For the CDR3, the DNA is TGTGCCAGCAGCTTTACAGGGGGCTACGAGCAGTACTTC. Encoded protein: CASSFTGGYEQYF.

This clone was counted a single time. The chain couples TRBV7-9 to TRBJ2-7; 7 positions match TRBD1. Losses at the gene ends were 4 bases for V and 3 bases for J; bases not matched to a gene: 6. The CDR3 extends over 14 amino acids. Germline CDR1 SEHNR, CDR2 FQNEAQ (reference sequence). The CDR3 nucleotides are TGTGCCAGCAGCTCCGGGACAGATTTCTACGAGCAGTACTTC. Amino acid sequence: CASSSGTDFYEQYF.

The chain has TRBV6-1 and TRBJ2-7; tentative D call: TRBD1 (6 bases). Germline-derived CDR1 and CDR2 are MNHNS and SASEGT. V was clipped by 6 bases and J by 0 bases, with 15 bases between them. The CDR3 loop spans 15 amino acids. This CDR3 is CASRSWTDSSYEQYF. DNA for the CDR3: TGTGCCAGCAGATCATGGACGGACAGCTCCTACGAGCAGTACTTC.

The genes are TRBV28 and TRBJ1-5, with D possibly being TRBD1 (5 bases). Germline-derived CDR1 and CDR2 are MDHEN and SYDVKM. This CDR3 has 13 residues. The V end was cut by 6 bases, the J end by 6 bases, with 12 bases between. This CDR3 reads CASSWGEGQPQHF. CDR3 DNA sequence: TGTGCCAGCAGCTGGGGGGAGGGTCAGCCCCAGCATTTT.

The chain recombines TRBV11-2 with TRBJ2-2; the match to TRBD2 covers 9 bases. Trimming removed 5 bases from V and 3 bases from J; junction bases left unmatched: 7. This CDR3 contains 16 residues. Per the germline V gene, CDR1 is SGHAT and CDR2 is FQNNGV. CDR3 sequence (DNA): TGTGCCAGCAGCGGTGGGACTAGCAGATACACCGGGGAGCTGTTTTTT. The encoded protein is CASSGGTSRYTGELFF.

The V and J genes are TRBV4-3 and TRBJ1-1; weak D call: TRBD1 (5 bases). V lost 1 base and J 1 base, leaving 16 bases between the germline ends. In germline, CDR1 is LGHNA, CDR2 YSLEER. The CDR3 sequence is 17 residues long. The CDR3 DNA sequence: TGCGCCAGCAGCCAAGCCGTAAAGAGGGGCCCGAACACTGAAGCTTTCTTT. Its translation is CASSQAVKRGPNTEAFF.

The chain joins TRBV9 to TRBJ2-7; TRBD2 agrees at 11 bases. V shed 3 bases and J 2 bases; nucleotides not matched to a gene: 7. Germline loops: CDR1 SGDLS, CDR2 YYNGEE. The CDR3 is 16 residues long. This chain's CDR3 is CASSAQTSGKTYEQYF. The CDR3 bases are TGTGCCAGCAGCGCCCAGACTAGCGGGAAAACCTACGAGCAGTACTTC.

This chain uses TRBV6-5 with TRBJ2-7; a weak D match, TRBD2 (5 bases). Germline CDR1 and CDR2: MNHEY and SVGAGI. Trimming removed 5 bases from V and 2 bases from J, with 16 bases in between. The CDR3 is made up of 15 amino acids. CDR3 region: CASSLLDSMAYEQYF. In DNA, the CDR3 is TGTGCCAGCAGTCTACTGGACTCGATGGCCTACGAGCAGTACTTC.

V gene TRBV6-5 combines with J gene TRBJ1-1, with D perhaps matching TRBD1 (5 bases). CDR1 and CDR2 (germline): MNHEY, SVGAGI. V was pared by 5 bases and J by 10 bases, with 14 bases between. The CDR3 spans 12 residues. For the CDR3, the DNA is TGTGCCAGCAGTGAACGGGGGGACGCAGCTTTCTTT. Protein: CASSERGDAAFF.

The V and J genes are TRBV10-2 and TRBJ2-3; TRBD2 matches at 13 bases. The V and J ends lost 7 bases and 1 base, in that order; junction bases with no gene match: 8. From germline, CDR1 is WSHSY and CDR2 SAAADI. This CDR3 spans 17 amino acids. Here the CDR3 DNA reads TGCGCCAGCAACCGACTAGCGGGAGGTGTTGGCACAGATACGCAGTATTTT. This gives the protein CASNRLAGGVGTDTQYF.

This sequence joins TRBV27 and TRBJ2-6, with D possibly TRBD2 on 6 matching bases. Germline CDR1 MNHEY, CDR2 SMNVEV (reference sequence). V lost 5 bases, J lost 2 bases, and 7 bases lay in between. The CDR3 extends over 14 amino acids. The CDR3 loop reads CASSGGAGANVLTF. The DNA of the CDR3 is TGTGCCAGCAGTGGAGGGGCTGGGGCCAACGTCCTGACTTTC.

The rearrangement uses TRBV7-9 and TRBJ2-7; D remains ambiguous. The V gene lost 7 bases and the J gene lost 5 bases, with 12 bases spanning the gap. The CDR3 totals 12 residues. From germline, CDR1 is SEHNR and CDR2 FQNEAQ (reference sequence). The DNA for the CDR3 is TGTGCCAGCAACGTTTGGCACGACGAGCAGTACTTC. It specifies CASNVWHDEQYF.

This clone was seen only a few times. The chain recombines TRBV7-6 with TRBJ2-5; D ambiguous. The germline V gene encodes CDR1 SGHVS and CDR2 FNYEAQ. V lost 5 bases, J lost 5 bases, and 18 bases lay in between. This CDR3 region has 15 residues. In DNA form, the CDR3 reads TGTGCCAGCAGCCCCGGGCCCTCCGAGGTCGAGACCCAGTACTTC. It encodes CASSPGPSEVETQYF. The variable domain in full, completed from reference TRBV7-6 and TRBJ2-5, reads GAGVSQSPRYKVTKRGQDVALRCDPISGHVSLYWYRQALGQGPEFLTYFNYEAQQDKSGLPNDRFSAERPEGSISTLTIQRTEQRDSAMYRCASSPGPSEVETQYFGPGTRLLVL.

The chain employs TRBV21-1 and TRBJ2-2; TRBD1, the table's D call, was not compared with the DNA. TRBV21-1 is given as a pseudogene. This CDR3 is 17 amino acids long. The CDR3 bases are TGTGCCAGCAGCAACACGTGGACAAAGGGTTGTGTCGGGGAGCTGTTTTTT. Its protein product is CASSNTWTKGCVGELFF.

Of note for this clone: An end of the junction does not agree with germline; a read error may underlie this. The V gene is TRBV7-7, the J gene TRBJ2-5; unclear D gene. Germline CDR1 SSHAT, CDR2 FNYEAQ (reference sequence). The CDR3 consists of 14 residues. The CDR3 DNA follows: TGTGCTAGCAGCCCCGGACGGTATCAAGAGACCCAGTACTTC. Translating gives CASSPGRYQETQYF.

V gene TRBV10-3 combines with J gene TRBJ2-7; D is uncertain. Germline V gene sequence: CDR1 ENHRY, CDR2 SYGVKD. With 0 bases removed from V and 4 bases from J, the gap between germline ends came to 16 bases. The CDR3 covers 16 residues. CDR3 loop: CAISESVPTKGYEQYF. The DNA of the CDR3 is TGTGCCATCAGTGAGTCTGTCCCCACGAAAGGGTACGAGCAGTACTTC.

This sequence joins TRBV10-1 and TRBJ1-2; TRBD1 aligns across 10 bases. Germline CDR1 WNHNN, CDR2 SYGVQD (reference sequence). V gave up 3 bases and J gave up 2 bases; unmatched junction bases: 6. The CDR3 runs 16 residues. The CDR3, as DNA: TGCGCCAGCAGTGATCCCGGGACAGGGGCCAACTATGGCTACACCTTC. The encoded protein is CASSDPGTGANYGYTF.